This is a list of T cell receptor beta chains from one sample in a study of shared clonotypes between healthy human individuals. Repertoires were generated with immunoSEQ multiplex PCR, while TCRdb's copy carries only in-frame clones and drops some. The data contain about 510,000 clones, around 79% of them singletons. The sequenced sample consisted of PBMCs. Source of these receptors: a woman in her forties in good health. Some clones in this sample may be carry-over from other donors' samples. CDR3s include the opening cysteine and the closing phenylalanine or tryptophan. The D gene is left open where the match is weak. Clone size is stated in some rows and not others, as once, few, many or a class when expanded.

J gene,D gene,V gene,clone size,CDR3 DNA,CDR3 protein
TRBJ1-1,-,TRBV28,-,TGTGCCTCGTCCAGGGGAAGCAGAACGAACACTGAAGCTTTCTTT,CASSRGSRTNTEAFF
TRBJ1-2,-,TRBV19,-,TGTGCCAGTAGGGGAGGGACAACCAACTATGGCTACACCTTC,CASRGGTTNYGYTF
TRBJ2-4,TRBD1,TRBV28,-,TGTGCCAGCAGTTTCGGACAGGGGAACATTCAGTACTTC,CASSFGQGNIQYF
TRBJ2-7,-,TRBV11-2,-,TGTGCCAGCAGCTTCCCCGTGAGAGTTTCCACCTACGAGCAGTACTTC,CASSFPVRVSTYEQYF
TRBJ1-2,-,TRBV6-4,-,TGTGCCAGCAGTGACACCAGGGTTGGTGGCTACACCTTC,CASSDTRVGGYTF
TRBJ1-4,TRBD1,TRBV6-1,-,TGTGCCAGCAGACAGGGGGGTGCAACTAATGAAAAACTGTTTTTT,CASRQGGATNEKLFF
TRBJ2-7,-,TRBV30,-,TGTGCCTGGAGTGTACTTGGGGCAGGTGAGGGCGAGCAGTACTTC,CAWSVLGAGEGEQYF
TRBJ2-7,-,TRBV15,many,TGTGCCACCAGCAGACACGTAGAGGATAGCAGCTACGAGCAGTACTTC,CATSRHVEDSSYEQYF
TRBJ2-1,TRBD2,TRBV4-2,-,TGTGCCAGCAGCCAAAGGGGAGGGCTGGGAAATGAGCAGTTCTTC,CASSQRGGLGNEQFF
TRBJ2-6,-,TRBV18,few,TGTGCCAGCTCACCAGGTCTCACGGGCTCTGGGGCCAACGTCCTGACTTTC,CASSPGLTGSGANVLTF
TRBJ1-5,-,TRBV2,once,TGTGCCAGCACTGTCTCGCCTAGCAATCAGCCCCAGCATTTT,CASTVSPSNQPQHF
TRBJ2-4,TRBD2,TRBV27,-,TGTGCCAGCAGTTTAGGGACTAGCGGGAAAAACATTCAGTACTTC,CASSLGTSGKNIQYF
TRBJ1-2,-,TRBV5-4,few,TGTGCCAGCAGCTTGGTGGTCAAAAACTATGGCTACACCTTC,CASSLVVKNYGYTF
TRBJ1-5,-,TRBV28,-,TGTGCCAGCAGTGTGGAGGGCAATCAGCCCCAGCATTTT,CASSVEGNQPQHF
TRBJ1-1,-,TRBV19,-,TGTGCCAGTACCCCTCCCTGGGACACTGAAGCTTTCTTT,CASTPPWDTEAFF
TRBJ2-3,TRBD1,TRBV7-2,few,TGTGCCAGCAGCCCACAGGGGGCCGGAAGCACAGATACGCAGTATTTT,CASSPQGAGSTDTQYF
TRBJ2-7,-,TRBV30,-,TGTGCCTGGAGCGGACAGTACGAGCAGTACTTC,CAWSGQYEQYF
TRBJ2-5,TRBD2,TRBV5-1,-,TGCGCCAGCAGCCCTCAAGCGGGAGGGCAGGCAGAGACCCAGTACTTC,CASSPQAGGQAETQYF
TRBJ2-3,TRBD2,TRBV7-2,-,TGTGCCAGCAGCTTAGGGTCCCTAGCGGGCTGGGGGGGGTATTTT,CASSLGSLAGWGGYF
TRBJ2-7,-,TRBV7-3,-,TGTGCCAGCAGCTCCTCGGCGGGGAGCTCCTACGAGCAGTACTTC,CASSSSAGSSYEQYF
TRBJ2-7,-,TRBV2,few,TGTGCCAGCAGTGAGGGCAGGGCTCGGTCCCTTTACGAGCAGTACTTC,CASSEGRARSLYEQYF
TRBJ1-2,-,TRBV4-1,medium-sized,TGCGCCAGCAGCCGCTCCGAGTGGGCCCCGCAGGATGGCTACACCTTC,CASSRSEWAPQDGYTF
TRBJ2-7,TRBD1,TRBV10-3,many,TGTGCCATCAGTGAGACAGGGGCCTACGAGCAGTACTTC,CAISETGAYEQYF
TRBJ2-5,TRBD2,TRBV5-1,-,TGCGCCAGCAGCTTGTCAGCGGGAATCGGGGAGACCCAGTACTTC,CASSLSAGIGETQYF
TRBJ2-5,-,TRBV28,-,TGTGCCAGCAGTCCTCTGGAGACCCAGTACTTC,CASSPLETQYF
TRBJ2-1,-,TRBV27,-,TGTGCCAGCAGTTTAGCTCTAGGAATAACCTACAATGAGCAGTTCTTC,CASSLALGITYNEQFF
TRBJ1-4,-,TRBV5-5,-,TGTGCCAGCAGCCTTTTCTTTATGAAGACTAATGAAAAACTGTTTTTT,CASSLFFMKTNEKLFF
TRBJ2-3,TRBD1,TRBV5-1,-,TGCGCCAGCGCAACAGGACAGGGGGCGAATACGCAGTATTTT,CASATGQGANTQYF
TRBJ2-7,-,TRBV27,-,TGTGCCAGCAGTTTATCGCGGGATTCCTACGAGCAGTACTTC,CASSLSRDSYEQYF
TRBJ2-1,TRBD1,TRBV5-4,-,TGTGCCAGCAAACTTGGACAGGGGATTTTTGATGAGCAGTTCTTC,CASKLGQGIFDEQFF
TRBJ1-1,TRBD1,TRBV30,-,TGTGCCTGGCAGACAGGGGGCATGAACACTGAAGCTTTCTTT,CAWQTGGMNTEAFF
TRBJ2-7,TRBD1,TRBV29-1,many,TGCAGCGTCGACGACAGGGGCGACGAGCAGTACTTC,CSVDDRGDEQYF
TRBJ2-1,TRBD2,TRBV6-5,-,TGTGCCAGCACACGAGCGGGAGCTTCCTACAATGAGCAGTTCTTC,CASTRAGASYNEQFF
TRBJ2-7,-,TRBV19,-,TGTGCCAGTAGTACAGGGGGGTACGAGCAGTACTTC,CASSTGGYEQYF
TRBJ2-1,-,TRBV13,medium-sized,TGTGCCAGCAGCTTAGGGGCGACTCCCTACAATGAGCAGTTCTTC,CASSLGATPYNEQFF
TRBJ2-2,-,TRBV19,once,TGTGCCAGTAGTATGTTTCCAGGGATCGGCACCGGGGAGCTGTTTTTT,CASSMFPGIGTGELFF
TRBJ2-3,-,TRBV19,many,TGTGCCAGTAGTACCGCCGGGGGTTCAGATACGCAGTATTTT,CASSTAGGSDTQYF
TRBJ2-2,-,TRBV2,-,TGTGCCAGCAGCCCTGGAGTCCGGGAGCTGTTTTTT,CASSPGVRELFF
TRBJ2-3,-,TRBV18,-,TGTGCCAGCTCACCAGTGGGGGCGGGCACAGATACGCAGTATTTT,CASSPVGAGTDTQYF
TRBJ2-2,-,TRBV19,once,TGTGCCAGTACCCTCGGGGGCACCGGGGAGCTGTTTTTT,CASTLGGTGELFF
TRBJ2-1,TRBD1,TRBV28,-,TGTGCCAGCAGTTTAGGACAGGGGTATAGGAATGAGCAGTTCTTC,CASSLGQGYRNEQFF
TRBJ2-7,TRBD2,TRBV5-1,-,TGCGCCAGCAGCTTGGCCGGGACTAGCGGGAGTCACGAGCAGTACTTC,CASSLAGTSGSHEQYF
TRBJ1-4,-,TRBV30,-,TGTGCCTGGAGTCCCTTTTCTAATGAAAAACTGTTTTTT,CAWSPFSNEKLFF
TRBJ1-4,TRBD1,TRBV5-1,-,TGCGCCAGCAGCTTGGCCTCGGGGGGACAGGGTACAAGAAAACTGTTTTTT,CASSLASGGQGTRKLFF